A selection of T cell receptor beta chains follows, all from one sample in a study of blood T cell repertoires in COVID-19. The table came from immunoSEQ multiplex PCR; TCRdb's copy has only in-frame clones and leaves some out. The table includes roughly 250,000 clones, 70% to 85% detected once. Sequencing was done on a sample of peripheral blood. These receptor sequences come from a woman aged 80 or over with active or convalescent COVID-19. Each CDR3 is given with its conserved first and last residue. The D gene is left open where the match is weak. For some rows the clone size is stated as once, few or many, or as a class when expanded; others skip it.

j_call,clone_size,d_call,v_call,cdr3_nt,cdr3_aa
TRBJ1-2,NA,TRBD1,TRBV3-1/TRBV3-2,TGTGCCAGCAGCCAACGGGACAGGGCTGGAGGCTACACCTTC,CASSQRDRAGGYTF
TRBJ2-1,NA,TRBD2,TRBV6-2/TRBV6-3,TGTGCCAGCAGTTACTCCCTCTTCGGGCAGCGGGAGCCCTACAATGAGCAGTTCTTC,CASSYSLFGQREPYNEQFF
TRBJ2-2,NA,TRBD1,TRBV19,TGTGCCAGTAGTATAGTAGTGGGACAGGGGGCGAGGACCGGGGAGCTGTTTTTT,CASSIVVGQGARTGELFF
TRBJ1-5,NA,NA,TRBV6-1,TGTGCCAGCAGTGAAGCAGGGGGGGGACATCAGCCCCAGCATTTT,CASSEAGGGHQPQHF
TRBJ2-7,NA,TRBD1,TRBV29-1,TGCAGCGTTGAAGATTTACCGGGACAGCCTCCGGACTTC,CSVEDLPGQPPDF
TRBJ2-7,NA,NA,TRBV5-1,TGCGCCAGCAGCCCGATGGGACAAACGGTGACATACGAGCAGTACTTC,CASSPMGQTVTYEQYF
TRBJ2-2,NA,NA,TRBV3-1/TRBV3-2,TGTGCCAGCAGCCAAGCTCTTGGGTACAGCTTAAGGACCGGGGAGCTGTTTTTT,CASSQALGYSLRTGELFF
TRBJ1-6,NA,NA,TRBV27,TGTGCCAGCACCAGGGTTGGTTCACCCCTCCACTTT,CASTRVGSPLHF
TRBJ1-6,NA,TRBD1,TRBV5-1,TGCGCCAGCAGCGGGGGACAGGGACTTCGTTCACCCCTCCACTTT,CASSGGQGLRSPLHF
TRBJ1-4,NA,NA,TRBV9,TGTGCCAGCAGCGTAGAACAGGGAGGGGAAAAACTGTTTTTT,CASSVEQGGEKLFF
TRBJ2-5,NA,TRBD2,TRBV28,TGTGCCAGCAGACAGGGGACTAGCCGGAGGAGGGAGACCCAGTACTTC,CASRQGTSRRRETQYF
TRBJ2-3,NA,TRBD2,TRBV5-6,TGTGCCAGCAGCAAAAGGGCGGGACTAGCGGGCACAGATACGCAGTATTTT,CASSKRAGLAGTDTQYF
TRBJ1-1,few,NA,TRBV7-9,TGTGCCAGCAGCTTCCAGGGCAAAAACACTGAAGCTTTCTTT,CASSFQGKNTEAFF
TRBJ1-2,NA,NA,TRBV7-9,TGTGCCAGCAGCTTAAGCGGGGGCGAAGGCTACACCTTC,CASSLSGGEGYTF
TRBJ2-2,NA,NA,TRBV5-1,TGCGCCAGCAGCTTGAAACTCACCGGGGAGCTGTTTTTT,CASSLKLTGELFF
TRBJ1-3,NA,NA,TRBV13,TGTGCCAGCAGGGGCTTTGGATCTGGAAACACCATATATTTT,CASRGFGSGNTIYF
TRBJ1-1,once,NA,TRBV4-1,TGCGCCAGCAGCCAAGATGGGGACACGAACACTGAAGCTTTCTTT,CASSQDGDTNTEAFF
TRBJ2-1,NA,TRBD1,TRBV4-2,TGTGCCAGCAGTGTCCGACAGGGGGCTTCCTACAATGAGCAGTTCTTC,CASSVRQGASYNEQFF
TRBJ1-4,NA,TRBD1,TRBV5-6,TGTGCCAGCAGCCCCGACAGGGGGCGCAGTGAAAAACTGTTTTTT,CASSPDRGRSEKLFF
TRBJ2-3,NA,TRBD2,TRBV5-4,TGTGCCAGCAGCCCGGAGGGCGGGAGAGGCACAGATACGCAGTATTTT,CASSPEGGRGTDTQYF
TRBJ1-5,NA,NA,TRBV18,TGTGCCAGCTCACCTGGCAGGAGGGGAGAAGAAAGCAATCAGCCCCAGCATTTT,CASSPGRRGEESNQPQHF
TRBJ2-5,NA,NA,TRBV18,TGTGCCAGCTCACCCGCGGGCTCGTACCAAGAGACCCAGTACTTC,CASSPAGSYQETQYF
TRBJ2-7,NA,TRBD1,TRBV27,TGTGCCAGCAGTCTATCCGGGACAGGTTCGGGGGAGCAGTACTTC,CASSLSGTGSGEQYF
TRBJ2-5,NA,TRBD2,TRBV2,TGTGCCAGCTACAAGCTCACTAGCGGGGGGGGAGAGACCCAGTACTTC,CASYKLTSGGGETQYF
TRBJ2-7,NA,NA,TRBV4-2,TGTGCCAGCAGCCCCTTCCCGAAAGGGGGAGGGTCCTACGAGCAGTACTTC,CASSPFPKGGGSYEQYF
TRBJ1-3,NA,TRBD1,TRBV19,TGTGCCAGTAGTCCTCAACAGGGGACTGGAAACACCATATATTTT,CASSPQQGTGNTIYF
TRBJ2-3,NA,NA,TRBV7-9,TGTGCCAGCAGCAAGGCGGACTCCACAGATACGCAGTATTTT,CASSKADSTDTQYF
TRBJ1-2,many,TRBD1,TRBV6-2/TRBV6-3,TGTGCCAGCAGTTACTCGGACAGGGTGACAGGCTACACCTTC,CASSYSDRVTGYTF
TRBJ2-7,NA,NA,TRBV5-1,TGCGCCAGCAGCCTCGTGGGGGGTATTACCTACGAGCAGTACTTC,CASSLVGGITYEQYF
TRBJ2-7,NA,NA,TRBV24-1,TGTGCCACCAGTGATTCTAGCGCGGGGCGCTACGAGCAGTACTTC,CATSDSSAGRYEQYF
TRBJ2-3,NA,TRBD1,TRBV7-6,TGTGCCAGCAGCGCCGCACCGGGACAGGGGTACACAGATACGCAGTATTTT,CASSAAPGQGYTDTQYF
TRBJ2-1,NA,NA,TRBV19,TGTGCCAGTAGTATAGACCGAGGTGAGCAGTTCTTC,CASSIDRGEQFF
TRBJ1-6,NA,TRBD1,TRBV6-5,TGTGCCAGCATGACAGGGAGTACCTATAATTCACCCCTCCACTTT,CASMTGSTYNSPLHF
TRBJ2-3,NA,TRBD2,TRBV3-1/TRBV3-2,TGTGCCAGCAGCCCCGGGGGGGCGGGTGGAGATACGCAGTATTTT,CASSPGGAGGDTQYF
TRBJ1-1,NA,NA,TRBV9,TGTGCCAGCAGCGCGGACTCCCGGGGAACTGAAGCTTTCTTT,CASSADSRGTEAFF
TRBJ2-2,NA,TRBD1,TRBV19,TGTGCCAGTAGCGGATCGAGGGGGCCGAACACCGGGGAGCTGTTTTTT,CASSGSRGPNTGELFF
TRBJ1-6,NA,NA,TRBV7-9,TGTGCCAGCAGGGACTTGACGTTGAGTAATTCACCCCTCCACTTT,CASRDLTLSNSPLHF
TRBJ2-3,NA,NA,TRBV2,TGTGCCAGCATCTCGTTCGACTATAGCACAGATACGCAGTATTTT,CASISFDYSTDTQYF
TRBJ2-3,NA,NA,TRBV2,TGTGCCAGCAGTGAAAAGGGGTACGACACAGATACGCAGTATTTT,CASSEKGYDTDTQYF
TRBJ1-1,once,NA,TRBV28,TGTGCCAGCAGTTTTGCCAACGACTGGAACACTGAAGCTTTCTTT,CASSFANDWNTEAFF